One and the same sample provided the 23 T cell receptor beta chains below, sequenced in a study of beta chain features in type 1 diabetes. The investigators reverse transcribed all of the isolated RNA, so they sequenced expressed TCRB transcripts. Libraries were prepared by immunoSEQ multiplex PCR; TCRdb keeps only in-frame clonotypes and omits some of them. The sample has 300,000 to 350,000 clones, 14% seen once. Sequencing was performed on central memory CD4+ T cells from blood. Receptors originate from a man aged 25 to 40 in good health.

For the CDR3, the DNA is TGTGCCAGCAGCTCAGACACAGGTGTCCAGTACTTC. It encodes CASSSDTGVQYF. This chain connects TRBV7-7 to TRBJ2-5, with D tentatively TRBD1 (5 bases). The CDR3 consists of 12 residues. CDR1 is SSHAT and CDR2 is FNYEAQ in the germline V gene (reference sequence). V shed 4 bases and J shed 10 bases, with 13 bases lying between them.

This clone was counted a few times. The chain is built from TRBV29-1 and TRBJ1-1; D is perhaps TRBD1 (6 bases). CDR3 length: 13 residues. V lost 7 bases and J lost 0, with 12 bases in between. Per the germline V gene, CDR1 is SQVTM and CDR2 is ANQGSEA. The CDR3 DNA follows: TGCAGCGGGGGGGACACTTTGAACACTGAAGCTTTCTTT. This gives the protein CSGGDTLNTEAFF.

The chain recombines TRBV9 with TRBJ1-6; D gene unclear. Trimming left V 3 bases short and J 9 bases short, with 16 bases between. CDR3 length: 15 amino acids. The germline gives CDR1 SGDLS, CDR2 YYNGEE. This CDR3 reads CASSARPPPGSPLHF. The CDR3 DNA sequence: TGTGCCAGCAGCGCCAGGCCTCCGCCTGGTTCACCCCTCCACTTT.

This clone turned up a few times. The chain has TRBV5-6 and TRBJ2-7; 9 bases match TRBD2. Per the germline V gene, CDR1 is SGHDT and CDR2 is YYEEEE. The CDR3 loop spans 16 amino acids. The V segment lost 3 bases and the J segment 3 bases; nucleotides outside the gene matches: 10. CDR3: CASSSLTSGLGYEQYV. The CDR3 DNA sequence: TGTGCCAGCAGCTCCCTAACTAGCGGGCTTGGCTACGAGCAGTACGTC.

As concerns this clone: This sample includes further DNA sequences coding for the same CDR3. The chain joins TRBV11-3 to TRBJ1-1; D gene uncertain. The V gene lost 0 bases and the J gene lost 2 bases, with 4 bases spanning the gap. Germline values: CDR1 SGHNT, CDR2 YENEEA. The length of the CDR3 is 13 residues. CDR3 region: CASSLEENTEAFF. CDR3 bases: TGTGCCAGCAGCTTAGAAGAAAACACTGAAGCTTTCTTT.

This clone has only a few counts. The gene calls are TRBV20-1 and TRBJ2-7, with D uncertain. The CDR3 runs 11 residues. Trimming cost V 6 bases and J 2 bases, with 8 bases left between them. CDR1 DFQATT and CDR2 SNEGSKA come from the germline V gene (reference sequence). The DNA of the CDR3 is TGCAGTGCCGCAAGTGCCTACGAGCAGTACTTC. As protein: CSAASAYEQYF.

This chain uses TRBV29-1 with TRBJ2-5, with 10 bases that match TRBD2. CDR3 length equals 15 residues. The trim removed 6 bases at V and 3 bases at J, leaving 10 bases unmatched. Germline assignment: CDR1 SQVTM and CDR2 ANQGSEA. CDR3 loop: CSVPRSGGDEETQYF. CDR3 nucleotide sequence: TGCAGCGTGCCCCGAAGCGGGGGGGACGAAGAGACCCAGTACTTC.

The chain couples TRBV7-2 to TRBJ1-6, with D unclear. The germline CDR1 and CDR2 sequences are SGHTA and FQGNSA. CDR3 length: 13 residues. V gave up 5 bases and J gave up 13 bases, with 15 bases separating them. The CDR3 nucleotides are TGTGCCAGCAGCGCCACACCTCTACAGCCCCTCCACTTT. Its protein is CASSATPLQPLHF.

This rearrangement joins TRBV7-9 to TRBJ1-2, with D possibly being TRBD1 (6 bases). CDR3 length equals 13 residues. Germline lookup yields CDR1 SEHNR and CDR2 FQNEAQ (reference sequence). Trimming left V 5 bases short and J 7 bases short, with 14 bases between. This CDR3 reads CASSHNQQGGYTF. The CDR3 DNA reads as TGTGCCAGCAGCCATAATCAACAGGGTGGCTACACCTTC.

The table lists this clone with a few counts. The rearrangement uses TRBV7-2 and TRBJ2-5, with TRBD1 as a possible D gene (6 bases). The CDR3 covers 16 residues. V was shortened by 5 bases and J by 0 bases, with 16 bases between the two germline ends. Germline V CDR1 and CDR2: SGHTA, FQGNSA. Here the CDR3 DNA reads TGTGCCAGCAGCCCGCCGGGACACTCGTACCAAGAGACCCAGTACTTC. The encoded protein is CASSPPGHSYQETQYF.

J is TRBJ1-1 and V is TRBV6-5; no clear D gene. The CDR3 covers 14 residues. Trimming took 5 bases from V and 3 from J, leaving 13 bases between them. CDR1 is MNHEY and CDR2 is SVGAGI in the germline V gene. The CDR3 bases are TGTGCCAGCAGTGCGACGGATTGGGACACTGAAGCTTTCTTT. This translates into CASSATDWDTEAFF.

This clone was counted between two and nine times. The chain has TRBV7-6 and TRBJ2-7; TRBD2 agrees at 11 bases. Germline values: CDR1 SGHVS, CDR2 FNYEAQ. With V trimmed by 1 base and J by 2 bases, 13 bases remained unmatched. The CDR3 has 19 residues. CDR3 sequence: CASSLVSVAGGTSPYEQYF. Here the CDR3 DNA reads TGTGCCAGCAGCTTAGTATCCGTAGCGGGGGGGACCTCCCCCTACGAGCAGTACTTC.

A remark on this clone: The identical CDR3 is also encoded by other nucleotide sequences in the sample. The J gene is TRBJ2-3, the V gene TRBV11-3; 7 positions match TRBD1. The germline V gene encodes CDR1 SGHNT and CDR2 YENEEA. The CDR3 has 15 amino acids. V lost 5 bases and J lost 0; bases outside the gene matches: 5. The CDR3 DNA reads TGTGCCAGCAGCCTCGGGACAGCTAGCACAGATACGCAGTATTTT. Its protein is CASSLGTASTDTQYF.

The V gene is TRBV29-1, the J gene TRBJ1-1, with 7 positions matching TRBD1. The V gene's germline CDR1 is SQVTM and CDR2 ANQGSEA. Trimming cost V 8 bases and J 0 bases; bases outside gene matches: 6. This CDR3 region has 13 residues. CDR3 in DNA: TGCAGCTCGACCGGGACAGTGAACACTGAAGCTTTCTTT. As protein: CSSTGTVNTEAFF.

This clone was found a few times. This CDR3 is CASSLGNSGNTEAFF. The CDR3 bases are TGCGCCAGCAGCTTGGGAAACTCAGGGAACACTGAAGCTTTCTTT. The rearrangement joins TRBV5-1 to TRBJ1-1; D not resolved. The CDR3 sequence is 15 residues long. Germline V lookup: CDR1 SGHRS, CDR2 YFSETQ. V lost 0 bases, J lost 1 base, and 10 bases lay in between.

The V gene is TRBV6-5, the J gene TRBJ1-2; tentatively, D is TRBD1 (5 bases). There are 13 residues in the CDR3. Trimming shortened V by 6 bases and J by 6 bases, and 14 bases separated the two germline ends. Per the germline V gene, CDR1 is MNHEY and CDR2 is SVGAGI. The chain's CDR3 is CASRNKRGNGYTF. In DNA form, the CDR3 reads TGTGCCAGCAGGAATAAGAGGGGAAATGGCTACACCTTC.

The chain joins TRBV5-4 to TRBJ2-2; 7 bases line up with TRBD2. The CDR3 runs 15 residues. Losses at the gene ends were 0 bases for V and 6 bases for J; bases not matched to a gene: 5. From germline, CDR1 is SGHNT and CDR2 YYREEE (reference sequence). The CDR3 nucleotides are TGTGCCAGCAGCTTGGCCGGACTAGAGGCCGGGGAGCTGTTTTTT. Translation gives CASSLAGLEAGELFF.

The V call is TRBV4-2, the J call TRBJ1-2, with 7 bases that match TRBD1. Trimming cost V 5 bases and J 7 bases; bases outside gene matches: 10. This CDR3 has 14 residues. Looked up from germline, CDR1 is LGHNA and CDR2 is YNFKEQ. Here the CDR3 DNA reads TGTGCCAGCAGCAGCCGAGGGCAGGGGGGTGGCTACACCTTC. Protein sequence: CASSSRGQGGGYTF.

The chain links TRBV7-2 to TRBJ2-7, with 9 nucleotides matching TRBD2. The CDR3 contains 14 residues. Germline V lookup: CDR1 SGHTA, CDR2 FQGNSA. J was trimmed by 5 bases and V by 1 base; bases with no gene match: 3. The CDR3, as DNA: TGTGCCAGCAGCTTAGTAGCGGGGGTCCACGAGCAGTACGTC. Translation gives CASSLVAGVHEQYV.

About this clone: A read error may account for a junction end that differs from germline. The chain has TRBV30 and TRBJ2-3; D might be TRBD2 (6 bases). In germline, CDR1 is GTSNPN, CDR2 SVGIG (reference sequence). This CDR3 comprises 12 residues. The CDR3 sequence is CPCTGLTDTQYF. In DNA form, the CDR3 reads TGCCCCTGTACGGGACTCACAGATACGCAGTATTTT.

This clone was recorded a few times. This chain links TRBV7-2 with TRBJ2-4; D is possibly TRBD2 (5 bases). V lost 5 bases and J lost 8, with 16 bases in between. The CDR3 has 14 amino acids. Germline loops: CDR1 SGHTA, CDR2 FQGNSA. The CDR3 loop reads CASSLSPLRDIQYF. The CDR3 DNA is TGTGCCAGCAGCCTCAGCCCTCTGAGGGACATTCAGTACTTC.

This clone was seen more than once but under ten times. The V gene is TRBV4-2, the J gene TRBJ2-5; D possibly matches TRBD1 or TRBD2 (5 bases each). The V end lost 4 bases, the J end lost 1 base, and 10 bases lay between the germline ends. The germline V gene has CDR1 LGHNA and CDR2 YNFKEQ. This CDR3 is 14 amino acids long. The CDR3 DNA reads as TGTGCCAGCAGCCCTACTGGGGGCCAAGAGACCCAGTACTTC. Residues: CASSPTGGQETQYF.

This clone appeared a few times. The genes are TRBV19 and TRBJ1-5; the D is unclear. CDR3 length: 11 amino acids. V was cut by 7 bases and J by 9 bases, with 10 bases left in between. Germline assignment: CDR1 LNHDA and CDR2 SQIVND (reference sequence). The CDR3 protein is CASMQRGPQHF. CDR3 coding DNA: TGTGCCAGTATGCAGAGAGGGCCCCAGCATTTT.